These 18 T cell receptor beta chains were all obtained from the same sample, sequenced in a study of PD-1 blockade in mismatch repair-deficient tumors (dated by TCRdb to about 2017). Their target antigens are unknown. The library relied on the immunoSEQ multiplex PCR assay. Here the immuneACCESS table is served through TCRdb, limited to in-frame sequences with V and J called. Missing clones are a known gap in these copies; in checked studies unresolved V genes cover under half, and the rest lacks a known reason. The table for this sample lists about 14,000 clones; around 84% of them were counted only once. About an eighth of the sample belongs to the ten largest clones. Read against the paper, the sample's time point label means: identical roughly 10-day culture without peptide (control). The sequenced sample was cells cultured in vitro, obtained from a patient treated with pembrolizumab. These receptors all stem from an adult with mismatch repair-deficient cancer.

CDR3 sequence: CASSLERRADTQYF. The CDR3 DNA reads TGTGCCAGCAGCTTAGAAAGAAGGGCAGATACGCAGTATTTT. J is TRBJ2-3 and V is TRBV7-2; D is unresolved. CDR3 size: 14 residues. V was clipped by 1 base and J by 4 bases, with 9 bases between them. Per germline, CDR1 SGHTA and CDR2 FQGNSA.

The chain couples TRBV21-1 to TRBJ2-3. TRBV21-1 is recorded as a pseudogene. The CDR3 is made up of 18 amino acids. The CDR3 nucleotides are TGTGCCAGCAGCAAAGGCTTTCCGGGACGGCCCCATTCAGATACGCAGTATTTT. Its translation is CASSKGFPGRPHSDTQYF.

CDR3: CASSQRQGGGYEQYF. CDR3 sequence (DNA): TGTGCCAGCAGTCAGAGACAGGGAGGTGGCTACGAGCAGTACTTC. The rearrangement joins TRBV2 to TRBJ2-7; D is perhaps TRBD1 (7 bases). The CDR3 has 15 residues. CDR1 is SNHLY and CDR2 is FYNNEI in the germline V gene. Trimming cost V 5 bases and J 3 bases, with 17 bases left between them.

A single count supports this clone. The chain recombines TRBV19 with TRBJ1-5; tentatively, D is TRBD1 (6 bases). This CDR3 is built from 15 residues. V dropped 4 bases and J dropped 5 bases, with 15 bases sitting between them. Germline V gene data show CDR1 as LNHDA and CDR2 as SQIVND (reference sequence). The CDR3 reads CASSRKGEGYQPQHF. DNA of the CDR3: TGTGCCAGTAGTAGGAAGGGGGAGGGGTATCAGCCCCAGCATTTT.

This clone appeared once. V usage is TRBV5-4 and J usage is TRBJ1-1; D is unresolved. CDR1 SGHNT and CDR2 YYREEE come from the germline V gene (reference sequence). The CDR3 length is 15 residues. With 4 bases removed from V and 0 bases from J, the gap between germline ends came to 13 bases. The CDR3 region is CASSTYTGVNTEAFF. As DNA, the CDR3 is TGTGCCAGCAGCACCTACACGGGAGTGAACACTGAAGCTTTCTTT.

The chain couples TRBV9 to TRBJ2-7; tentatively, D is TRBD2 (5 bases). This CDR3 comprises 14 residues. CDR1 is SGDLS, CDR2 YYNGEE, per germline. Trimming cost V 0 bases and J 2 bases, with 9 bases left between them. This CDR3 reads CASSVDPGTYEQYF. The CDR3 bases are TGTGCCAGCAGCGTAGATCCGGGGACCTACGAGCAGTACTTC.

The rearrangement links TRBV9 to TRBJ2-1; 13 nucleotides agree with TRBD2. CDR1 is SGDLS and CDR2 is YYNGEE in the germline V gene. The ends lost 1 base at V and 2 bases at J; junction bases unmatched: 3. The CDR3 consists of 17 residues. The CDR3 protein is CASSVRTSGGPYNEQFF. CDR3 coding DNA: TGTGCCAGCAGCGTAAGGACTAGCGGGGGCCCCTACAATGAGCAGTTCTTC.

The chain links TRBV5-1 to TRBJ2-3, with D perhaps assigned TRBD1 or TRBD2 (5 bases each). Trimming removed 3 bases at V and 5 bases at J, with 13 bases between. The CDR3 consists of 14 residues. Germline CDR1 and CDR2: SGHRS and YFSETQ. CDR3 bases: TGCGCCAGCAGCTACCCCGGGACCGTAGATACGCAGTATTTT. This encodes CASSYPGTVDTQYF.

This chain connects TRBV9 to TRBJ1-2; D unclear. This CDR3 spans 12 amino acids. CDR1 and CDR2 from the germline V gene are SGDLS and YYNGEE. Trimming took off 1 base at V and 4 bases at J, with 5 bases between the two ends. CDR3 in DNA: TGTGCCAGCAGCGTACAGGCCTATGGCTACACCTTC. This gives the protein CASSVQAYGYTF.

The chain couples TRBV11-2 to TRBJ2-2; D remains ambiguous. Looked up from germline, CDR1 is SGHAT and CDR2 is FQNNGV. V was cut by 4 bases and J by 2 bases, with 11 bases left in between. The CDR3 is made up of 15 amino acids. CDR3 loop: CASSSTNPNTGELFF. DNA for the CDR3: TGTGCCAGCAGCTCAACAAACCCCAACACCGGGGAGCTGTTTTTT.

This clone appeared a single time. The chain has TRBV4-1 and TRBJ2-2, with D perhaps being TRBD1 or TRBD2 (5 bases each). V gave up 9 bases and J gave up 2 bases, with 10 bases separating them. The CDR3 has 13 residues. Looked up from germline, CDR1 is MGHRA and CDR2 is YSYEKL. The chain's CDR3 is CASRGANTGELFF. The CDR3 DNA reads TGCGCCAGTCGAGGGGCCAACACCGGGGAGCTGTTTTTT.

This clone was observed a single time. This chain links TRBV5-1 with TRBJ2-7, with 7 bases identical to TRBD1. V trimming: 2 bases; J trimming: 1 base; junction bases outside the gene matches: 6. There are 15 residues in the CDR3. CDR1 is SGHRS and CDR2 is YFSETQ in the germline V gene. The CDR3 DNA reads TGCGCCAGCAGCTTTTGGACAGGTGAATCCTACGAGCAGTACTTC. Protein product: CASSFWTGESYEQYF.

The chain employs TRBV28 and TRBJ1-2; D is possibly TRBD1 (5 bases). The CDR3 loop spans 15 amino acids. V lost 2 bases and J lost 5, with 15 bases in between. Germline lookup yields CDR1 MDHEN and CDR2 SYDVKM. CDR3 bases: TGTGCCAGCAGTTTAGGGGGGACTCAGGGTTATGGCTACACCTTC. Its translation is CASSLGGTQGYGYTF.

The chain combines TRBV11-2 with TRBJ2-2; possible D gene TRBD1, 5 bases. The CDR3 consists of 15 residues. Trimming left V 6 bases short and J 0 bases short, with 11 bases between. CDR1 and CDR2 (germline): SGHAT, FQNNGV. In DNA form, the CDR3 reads TGTGCCAGCAGTTATGGGGCGGCGAACACCGGGGAGCTGTTTTTT. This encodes CASSYGAANTGELFF.

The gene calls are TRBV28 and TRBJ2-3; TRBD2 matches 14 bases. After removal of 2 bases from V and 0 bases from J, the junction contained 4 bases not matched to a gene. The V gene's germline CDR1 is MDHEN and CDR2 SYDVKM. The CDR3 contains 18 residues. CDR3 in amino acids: CASSLPGTSGGSTDTQYF. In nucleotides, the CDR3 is TGTGCCAGCAGTTTACCCGGGACTAGCGGGGGTAGCACAGATACGCAGTATTTT.

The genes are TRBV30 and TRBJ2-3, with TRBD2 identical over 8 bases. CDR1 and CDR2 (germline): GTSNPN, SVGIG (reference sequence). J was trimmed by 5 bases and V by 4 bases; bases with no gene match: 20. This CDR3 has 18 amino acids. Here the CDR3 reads CAWNGGASLGGRRDTQYF. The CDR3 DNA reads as TGTGCCTGGAATGGTGGGGCTTCCCTGGGCGGGAGGCGAGATACGCAGTATTTT. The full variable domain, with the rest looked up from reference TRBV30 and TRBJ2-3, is SQTIHQWPATLVQPVGSPLSLECTVEGTSNPNLYWYRQAAGRGLQLLFYSVGIGQISSEVPQNLSASRPQDRQFILSSKKLLLSDSGFYLCAWNGGASLGGRRDTQYFGPGTRLTVL.

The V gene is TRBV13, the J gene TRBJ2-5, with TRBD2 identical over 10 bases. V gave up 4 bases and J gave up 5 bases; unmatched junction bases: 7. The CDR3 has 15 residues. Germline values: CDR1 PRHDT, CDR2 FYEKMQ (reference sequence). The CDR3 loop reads CASSSRLAGGETQYF. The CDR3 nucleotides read TGTGCCAGCAGCTCCCGACTAGCGGGCGGGGAGACCCAGTACTTC.

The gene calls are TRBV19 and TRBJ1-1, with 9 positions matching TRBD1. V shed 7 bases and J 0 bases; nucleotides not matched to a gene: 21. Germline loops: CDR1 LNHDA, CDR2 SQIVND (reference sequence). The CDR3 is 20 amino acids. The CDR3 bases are TGTGCCAGTATCCCCGACCCTTTCAGTGGTGGGACAGGGCTGAACACTGAAGCTTTCTTT. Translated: CASIPDPFSGGTGLNTEAFF.